The entry below describes one T cell receptor beta chain. This entry belongs to a study of blood T cell repertoires in COVID-19. Study in general: Sources were T cells, B-cell-depleted T cells, or PBMCs; the material itself was cDNA or gDNA.

In germline, CDR1 is MNHEY, CDR2 SMNVEV (reference sequence). The ends were cut back, 10 bases at V and 7 bases at J, with 14 bases in the middle. This CDR3 comprises 12 residues. Original data processing: Counts of nucleated cells, estimated from reference gene primer amplification, were obtained. Using immunoSEQ multiplex PCR, the repertoire was profiled, and TCRdb retains in-frame clones only, with some absent. V, J and clone size reflect that table, while D and trimming were determined from the DNA. The data show some 320,000 clones, 87% seen once. Participants were aged about 18 to 89 years, lived in 24 US areas, and enrolled virtually. Each participant's cohort was designated according to participant-reported clinical history.

The clonotype originates from a woman aged 25 to 39 who had recovered from COVID-19. What was sequenced was PBMCs or T cells enriched from blood (not recorded which). The V gene is TRBV27, the J gene TRBJ2-1; possible D gene TRBD1, 6 bases. CDR3 sequence (DNA): TGTGCCATACAGGGTCCCCTTAATGAGCAGTTCTTC. Encoded protein: CAIQGPLNEQFF.